Below, 5 T cell receptor beta chains from the same sample are listed, as sequenced in a study of technical replicates of blood from a few donors. Clones were sequenced by immunoSEQ multiplex PCR, and TCRdb holds only the in-frame ones, with some missing. The data contain around 69,000 clones, roughly 96% of them singletons. Sequenced sample: T cells isolated from PBMCs. The receptors here all came from a human donor in good health.

The genes are TRBV29-1 and TRBJ2-7; D perhaps matches TRBD2 (5 bases). V lost 2 bases and J lost 5, with 13 bases in between. Germline values: CDR1 SQVTM, CDR2 ANQGSEA. The CDR3 runs 13 residues. The CDR3 reads CSVESLGDHEQYF. The CDR3, as DNA: TGCAGCGTTGAATCGCTGGGAGACCACGAGCAGTACTTC.

The chain carries TRBV7-9 and TRBJ1-6; 7 bases map to TRBD1. V lost 2 bases, J lost 0 bases, and 7 bases stayed unmatched. CDR1 is SEHNR, CDR2 FQNEAQ, per germline (reference sequence). This CDR3 has 18 amino acids. CDR3 nucleotide sequence: TGTGCCAGCAGCTTAAACCGACAGGGAAGCTCCTATAATTCACCCCTCCACTTT. Translation gives CASSLNRQGSSYNSPLHF. The whole variable domain, remainder taken from reference TRBV7-9 and TRBJ1-6, is DTGVSQNPRHKITKRGQNVTFRCDPISEHNRLYWYRQTLGQGPEFLTYFQNEAQLEKSRLLSDRFSAERPKGSFSTLEIQRTEQGDSAMYLCASSLNRQGSSYNSPLHFGNGTRLTVT.

This clone was detected once. The chain is built from TRBV18 and TRBJ2-1, with D possibly TRBD1 on 6 matching bases. Germline-derived CDR1 and CDR2 are KGHSH and LQKENI. Deletions cut 4 bases from V and 4 bases from J, with 14 bases between. The CDR3 is 15 residues long. The CDR3 sequence: CASSLEGESYNEQFF. In nucleotides, the CDR3 is TGTGCCAGCTCACTCGAGGGGGAGAGTTACAATGAGCAGTTCTTC.

The chain is built from TRBV2 and TRBJ2-2; D call uncertain. The germline V gene encodes CDR1 SNHLY and CDR2 FYNNEI. This CDR3 is built from 14 residues. V was cut by 8 bases and J by 4 bases, with 14 bases left in between. The CDR3 bases are TGTGCCAGCCTCCCGGGTTGGGTCACCGGGGAGCTGTTTTTT. The encoded protein is CASLPGWVTGELFF. The whole variable domain, filled in from reference TRBV2 and TRBJ2-2, reads EPEVTQTPSHQVTQMGQEVILRCVPISNHLYFYWYRQILGQKVEFLVSFYNNEISEKSEIFDDQFSVERPDGSNFTLKIRSTKLEDSAMYFCASLPGWVTGELFFGEGSRLTVL.

The V call is TRBV4-1, the J call TRBJ1-2; TRBD1 aligns across 8 bases. Germline lookup yields CDR1 MGHRA and CDR2 YSYEKL. Unmatched junction bases numbered 4, after V lost 4 bases and J lost 3 bases. The CDR3 consists of 14 residues. The CDR3 here is CASSPADRDYGYTF. The DNA of the CDR3 is TGCGCCAGCAGCCCAGCGGACAGGGACTATGGCTACACCTTC.